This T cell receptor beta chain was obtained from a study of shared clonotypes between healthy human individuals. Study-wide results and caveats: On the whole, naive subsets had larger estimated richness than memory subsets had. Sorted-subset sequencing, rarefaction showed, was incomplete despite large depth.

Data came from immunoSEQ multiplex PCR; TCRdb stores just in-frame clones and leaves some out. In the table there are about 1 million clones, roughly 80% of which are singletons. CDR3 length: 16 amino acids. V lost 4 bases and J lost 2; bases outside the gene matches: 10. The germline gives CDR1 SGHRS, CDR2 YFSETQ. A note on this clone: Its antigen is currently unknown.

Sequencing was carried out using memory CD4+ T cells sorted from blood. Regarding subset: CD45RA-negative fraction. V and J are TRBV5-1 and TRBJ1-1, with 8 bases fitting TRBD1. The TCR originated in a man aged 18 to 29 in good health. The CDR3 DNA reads TGCGCCAGCAGCCCACCGACAGGGGCACTCAACACTGAAGCTTTCTTT. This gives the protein CASSPPTGALNTEAFF.